Presented here are 29 T cell receptor beta chains from one specimen sequenced in a study of regulatory T cells in long-lasting Graves disease. For TCR beta, libraries came from iRepertoire HTBI primers and Arm-PCR of CDR3 regions. A single record per CDR3 protein comes from TCRdb applying MiXCR to the multiplex PCR reads. The sample shows about 290,000 distinct CDR3 sequences, under 25% of them seen only once. Time point denoted: persistent/refractory GD, antithyroid drugs over 5 years with positive TRAb. The TCR library used RNA extracted from PBMCs. The sequenced sample was peripheral blood mononuclear cells (PBMCs), obtained when the disease was refractory, from a patient treated with antithyroid drugs. Every receptor here comes from a female donor with Graves disease.

A few counts support this clonotype. The chain joins TRBV9 to TRBJ2-7; D uncertain. The CDR3 is 15 residues long. The germline gives CDR1 SGDLS, CDR2 YYNGEE. Trimming shortened V by 0 bases and J by 2 bases, and 12 bases separated the two germline ends. The CDR3 nucleotides read TGTGCCAGCAGCGTAGGGTCAGGAAGTACCTACGAGCAGTACTTC. This codes for CASSVGSGSTYEQYF.

This clonotype occurred a few times. CDR3 nucleotide sequence: TGTGCCAGCAGTCCACTGATAGGGGCGGGGGGAAACACCATATATTTT. Translated, it gives CASSPLIGAGGNTIYF. The chain combines TRBV27 with TRBJ1-3, with D perhaps matching TRBD1 (5 bases). Germline V gives CDR1 MNHEY, CDR2 SMNVEV (reference sequence). Trimming removed 5 bases from V and 4 bases from J, with 18 bases in between. The CDR3 loop spans 16 amino acids.

This clonotype came up many times. The V gene is TRBV6-1, the J gene TRBJ1-2; the match to TRBD1 covers 9 bases. Germline trimming cut 8 bases from V and 3 bases from J; bases unmatched to any gene: 10. CDR1 is MNHNS and CDR2 is SASEGT in the germline V gene. The CDR3 is 15 amino acids. In DNA form, the CDR3 reads TGTGCCAGCGGAAGGACAGGGGATAGTGACTATGGCTACACCTTC. This encodes CASGRTGDSDYGYTF.

Turning to this clonotype: One end of the junction does not line up with germline, which may come from a read error. This chain connects TRBV18 to TRBJ2-7; a weak D match, TRBD1 (6 bases). The CDR3 extends over 13 amino acids. Germline CDR1 reads KGHSH; CDR2 reads LQKENI. The CDR3: CASPPGHDYEQYF. The CDR3 DNA is TGTGCCAGCCCACCGGGACACGACTACGAGCAGTACTTC. Full variable domain (outside the CDR3, taken from reference TRBV18 and TRBJ2-7): NAGVMQNPRHLVRRRGQEARLRCSPMKGHSHVYWYRQLPEEGLKFMVYLQKENIIDESGMPKERFSAEFPKEGPSILRIQQVVRGDSAAYFCASPPGHDYEQYFGPGTRLTVT.

V gene TRBV18 combines with J gene TRBJ1-1; D might be TRBD1 (5 bases). There are 13 residues in the CDR3. Trimming left V 2 bases short and J 4 bases short, with 8 bases between. Germline CDR1 KGHSH, CDR2 LQKENI. The CDR3 here is CASSPLGATEAFF. The CDR3 nucleotides read TGTGCCAGCTCACCATTAGGGGCCACTGAAGCTTTCTTT.

This clonotype was counted between two and nine times. The genes are TRBV30 and TRBJ2-1; TRBD2 might be the D (6 bases). V was clipped by 4 bases and J by 7 bases, with 17 bases between them. Germline V gene data show CDR1 as GTSNPN and CDR2 as SVGIG (reference sequence). CDR3 length equals 14 residues. Here the CDR3 reads CAWTGAWVGNEQFF. CDR3 nucleotide sequence: TGTGCCTGGACGGGAGCGTGGGTGGGTAATGAGCAGTTCTTC.

This clonotype was recorded many times. The rearrangement uses TRBV11-2 and TRBJ1-4, with D uncertain. V lost 6 bases to trimming and J lost 8 bases, with 16 bases between them. This CDR3 is 14 amino acids long. Germline-derived CDR1 and CDR2 are SGHAT and FQNNGV. CDR3 sequence: CASSQPAMGEKLFF. As DNA, the CDR3 is TGTGCCAGCAGTCAGCCCGCCATGGGGGAAAAACTGTTTTTT.

This clonotype was observed many times. At one boundary the junction diverges from the germline segment, which might be a read error. The genes are TRBV11-2 and TRBJ2-7; TRBD1 matches at 7 bases. The CDR3 contains 13 residues. The V gene's germline CDR1 is SGHAT and CDR2 FQNNGV. CDR3 protein: CASSSHGSDRFHF. The CDR3 bases are TGTGCCAGCAGCTCCCACGGTTCGGACAGGTTCCACTTC.

This clonotype was counted many times. The CDR3 sequence: CASSQELRLPSQNEQFF. CDR3 DNA sequence: TGTGCCAGCAGCCAAGAGTTACGTCTCCCCTCGCAGAATGAGCAGTTCTTC. The chain carries TRBV3-1 and TRBJ2-1, with no clear D. The germline V gene encodes CDR1 LGHDT and CDR2 YNNKEL (reference sequence). With 0 bases removed from V and 7 bases from J, the gap between germline ends came to 19 bases. The CDR3 has 17 residues.

The chain joins TRBV5-1 to TRBJ1-2; D call uncertain. V dropped 7 bases and J dropped 0 bases, with 16 bases sitting between them. This CDR3 has 15 residues. Germline V gene lookup returns CDR1 SGHRS and CDR2 YFSETQ. CDR3 in amino acids: CASAEDLAANYGYTF. CDR3 DNA sequence: TGCGCCAGCGCCGAAGACCTGGCCGCTAACTATGGCTACACCTTC. Using reference TRBV5-1 and TRBJ1-2 for the parts outside the CDR3, the full variable domain is KAGVTQTPRYLIKTRGQQVTLSCSPISGHRSVSWYQQTPGQGLQFLFEYFSETQRNKGNFPGRFSGRQFSNSRSEMNVSTLELGDSALYLCASAEDLAANYGYTFGSGTRLTVV.

This clonotype came up a few times. The chain links TRBV14 to TRBJ2-7, with TRBD2 as a possible D gene (5 bases). This CDR3 has 14 residues. V was trimmed by 3 bases and J by 2 bases, leaving 11 bases between them. CDR1 SGHDN and CDR2 FVKESK come from the germline V gene. The CDR3 nucleotides read TGTGCCAGCAGCCAGTTGACGGGGACCTACGAGCAGTACTTC. Protein product: CASSQLTGTYEQYF.

On this clonotype: A read error may be the cause here, since a much bigger clone is one base away. This chain connects TRBV30 to TRBJ2-5; possibly TRBD2 for D (5 bases). V lost 8 bases and J 0 bases, leaving 16 bases between the germline ends. In germline, CDR1 is GTSNPN, CDR2 SVGIG (reference sequence). The CDR3 contains 14 residues. The CDR3 nucleotides are TGTGCCCGGGGAAGGGCTAACAACCAAGAGACCCAGTACTTC. Residues: CARGRANNQETQYF.

The rearrangement joins TRBV7-8 to TRBJ2-1; D possibly corresponds to TRBD2 (6 bases). With 1 base removed from V and 5 bases from J, the gap between germline ends came to 9 bases. Germline V gives CDR1 SGHVS, CDR2 FQNEAQ. There are 14 residues in the CDR3. CDR3 amino acids: CASSLGTTHNEQFF. In nucleotides, the CDR3 is TGTGCCAGCAGCTTAGGGACTACCCACAATGAGCAGTTCTTC.

This clonotype was observed at least ten times. The chain employs TRBV28 and TRBJ2-5; TRBD2 matches at 13 bases. Germline CDR1 reads MDHEN; CDR2 reads SYDVKM. The CDR3 runs to 18 residues. Germline trimming cut 2 bases from V and 5 bases from J; bases unmatched to any gene: 11. CDR3 in DNA: TGTGCCAGCAGTTTAGGACTAGCGGGAGAAGATGGTGCGGAGACCCAGTACTTC. Translating it yields CASSLGLAGEDGAETQYF.

V gene TRBV27 combines with J gene TRBJ2-7; TRBD2 matches at 7 bases. Losses at the gene ends were 4 bases for V and 3 bases for J; bases not matched to a gene: 3. In germline, CDR1 is MNHEY, CDR2 SMNVEV (reference sequence). This CDR3 has 13 residues. Here the CDR3 DNA reads TGTGCCAGCAGTTCCGGGGGGAACTACGAGCAGTACTTC. As protein: CASSSGGNYEQYF.

The chain joins TRBV7-2 to TRBJ2-7, with D possibly TRBD2 on 5 matching bases. CDR1 is SGHTA and CDR2 is FQGNSA in the germline V gene. The V end lost 5 bases, the J end lost 3 bases, and 14 bases lay between the germline ends. The CDR3 totals 14 residues. CDR3 amino acids: CASSQIGLIYEQYF. The CDR3 coding sequence is TGTGCCAGCAGCCAGATAGGACTTATCTACGAGCAGTACTTC.

The chain employs TRBV7-2 and TRBJ2-1; 11 bases are a match to TRBD1. J gave up 2 bases and V 3 bases, and 15 bases lay outside the gene matches. Germline CDR1 reads SGHTA; CDR2 reads FQGNSA. This CDR3 comprises 20 residues. CDR3 nucleotide sequence: TGTGCCAGCAGCTTGATCCGGGACAGGGGGTATCGACTGGCCTACAATGAGCAGTTCTTC. Protein: CASSLIRDRGYRLAYNEQFF.

This clonotype has a count of ten or more. This chain connects TRBV11-2 to TRBJ2-7; D is perhaps TRBD2 (5 bases). This CDR3 has 16 residues. Trimming took 1 base from V and 1 from J, leaving 14 bases between them. Germline assignment: CDR1 SGHAT and CDR2 FQNNGV. Here the CDR3 DNA reads TGTGCCAGCAGCTTAGCAGCGGCAGTCTTTTCCTACGAGCAGTACTTC. It specifies CASSLAAAVFSYEQYF.

At least ten counts were recorded for this clonotype. The CDR3 is CASSLYGGATGELFF. Written as DNA, the CDR3 is TGTGCCAGCAGTTTATACGGGGGCGCGACCGGGGAGCTGTTTTTT. The rearrangement uses TRBV27 and TRBJ2-2, with D perhaps assigned TRBD1 or TRBD2 (6 bases each). V was cut by 1 base and J by 5 bases, with 11 bases left in between. This CDR3 comprises 15 residues. Germline CDR1 MNHEY, CDR2 SMNVEV (reference sequence).

As concerns this clonotype: One base away lies a much larger clone, so this may be a sequencing read error. This chain links TRBV7-9 with TRBJ1-4, with 7 bases matching TRBD1. The CDR3 is made up of 16 amino acids. CDR1 is SEHNR and CDR2 is FQNEAQ in the germline V gene (reference sequence). CDR3 nucleotides: TGTGCCAGCAGCCCTAGGGGACAGACCGAAAATGAAAAACTGTCTTTT. Translation: CASSPRGQTENEKLSF.

V usage is TRBV5-1 and J usage is TRBJ1-2, with TRBD1 matching over 9 bases. CDR1 is SGHRS, CDR2 YFSETQ, per germline. The ends lost 4 bases at V and 3 bases at J; junction bases unmatched: 10. The CDR3 has 16 residues. This chain's CDR3 is CASSGRDREGDYGYTF. For the CDR3, the DNA is TGCGCCAGCAGCGGCCGGGACAGGGAAGGGGACTATGGCTACACCTTC.

The chain joins TRBV7-9 to TRBJ1-3, with D unresolved. Trimming removed 5 bases at V and 6 bases at J, with 17 bases between. This CDR3 comprises 15 residues. Per the germline V gene, CDR1 is SEHNR and CDR2 is FQNEAQ (reference sequence). This chain's CDR3 is CASSLLQAGKNTIYF. CDR3 coding DNA: TGTGCCAGCAGCCTGCTGCAGGCGGGCAAAAACACCATATATTTT.

This clonotype came up a few times. V usage is TRBV29-1 and J usage is TRBJ2-7, with a possible D match to TRBD2 (6 bases). This CDR3 has 15 residues. V was shortened by 1 base and J by 3 bases, with 16 bases between the two germline ends. Per the germline V gene, CDR1 is SQVTM and CDR2 is ANQGSEA. CDR3 sequence: CSVEVSERENYEQYF. CDR3 in DNA: TGCAGCGTTGAAGTGTCGGAACGGGAGAACTACGAGCAGTACTTC.

Comment on this clonotype: A much larger clone lies a single base off, so this may be a read error. The rearrangement joins TRBV28 to TRBJ1-2; 8 bases match TRBD1. The CDR3 loop spans 13 amino acids. V shed 8 bases, J shed 6 bases, and the junction held 8 bases outside the gene matches. Germline lookup yields CDR1 MDHEN and CDR2 SYDVKM. The chain's CDR3 is CASCATGEDGYTF. CDR3 sequence (DNA): TGTGCCAGCTGCGCGACAGGGGAGGATGGCTACACCTTC.

This clonotype was seen repeatedly, ten times or more. This rearrangement joins TRBV11-1 to TRBJ2-7; D could derive from TRBD1 or TRBD2 (5 bases each). Trimming pared 1 base from V and 0 bases from J, leaving 10 bases between. The length of the CDR3 is 15 residues. Germline CDR1 and CDR2: SGHAT and FQDESV (reference sequence). CDR3 residues: CASSLDWDPSYEQYF. The DNA of the CDR3 is TGTGCCAGCAGCTTAGATTGGGACCCCTCCTACGAGCAGTACTTC.

This clonotype was observed at least ten times. CDR3 amino acids: CASSLAAASYEQYF. In DNA, the CDR3 is TGTGCCAGCAGCTTAGCGGCGGCCTCCTACGAGCAGTACTTC. The chain is built from TRBV11-1 and TRBJ2-7; D ambiguous. The V gene lost 0 bases and the J gene lost 0 bases, with 6 bases spanning the gap. This CDR3 has 14 amino acids. The germline gives CDR1 SGHAT, CDR2 FQDESV (reference sequence). The full variable domain, in which reference TRBV11-1 and TRBJ2-7 provide the parts outside the CDR3, is EAEVAQSPRYKITEKSQAVAFWCDPISGHATLYWYRQILGQGPELLVQFQDESVVDDSQLPKDRFSAERLKGVDSTLKIQPAELGDSAMYLCASSLAAASYEQYFGPGTRLTVT.

This clonotype was observed many times. The V call is TRBV29-1, the J call TRBJ2-5, with TRBD1 matching 9 bases. Germline trimming cut 7 bases from V and 2 bases from J; bases unmatched to any gene: 8. Germline CDR1 and CDR2: SQVTM and ANQGSEA. The CDR3 is 14 residues long. This CDR3 is CSEPGTGQQETQYF. In DNA, the CDR3 is TGCAGCGAACCCGGGACAGGGCAACAAGAGACCCAGTACTTC.

A few counts support this clonotype. The CDR3 is CASSPQSRHAGNTIYF. CDR3 DNA sequence: TGCGCCAGCAGCCCTCAATCTCGACACGCCGGAAACACCATATATTTT. This rearrangement joins TRBV5-1 to TRBJ1-3; no firm D call. The germline gives CDR1 SGHRS, CDR2 YFSETQ. Trimming removed 4 bases at V and 4 bases at J, with 18 bases between. CDR3 length equals 16 residues.

The rearrangement links TRBV19 to TRBJ2-2; 12 bases fit TRBD2. CDR1 is LNHDA, CDR2 SQIVND, per germline (reference sequence). J lost 7 bases, V lost 6 bases, and 9 bases had no gene match. CDR3 length: 16 residues. The CDR3 nucleotides are TGTGCCAGTAGCTCTGGACTAGCGGGATTGGTCGGGGAGCTGTTTTTT. Residues: CASSSGLAGLVGELFF.